Below are 20 T cell receptor beta chains sequenced from a single sample in a study of T cell changes during pregnancy in multiple sclerosis (dated by TCRdb to between 2017 and 2020). The library was generated by the immunoSEQ multiplex PCR assay. In its TCRdb copy, this immuneACCESS table keeps in-frame sequences only and misses some clones. Where compared with another copy, unresolved V genes explain less than half of these, and the others have no known cause. The sample includes approximately 89,000 clones, with 85% to 95% observed a single time. The ten largest clones represent 2.5% of the sample. The sequencing here drew on peripheral blood, taken in the third trimester of pregnancy. These TCRs come from a female donor with multiple sclerosis, enrolled in a pregnancy study.

This chain joins TRBV30 and TRBJ1-4, with 9 bases matching TRBD1. The V and J ends lost 4 bases and 5 bases, in that order; junction bases with no gene match: 2. Germline lookup yields CDR1 GTSNPN and CDR2 SVGIG (reference sequence). There are 13 residues in the CDR3. Here the CDR3 DNA reads TGTGCCTGGACAGGGACAGGGAATGAAAAACTGTTTTTT. The encoded protein is CAWTGTGNEKLFF.

The V and J genes are TRBV19 and TRBJ2-6; D not certain. V lost 8 bases to trimming and J lost 0 bases, with 11 bases between them. Germline CDR1 reads LNHDA; CDR2 reads SQIVND (reference sequence). The CDR3 runs 15 residues. The CDR3 nucleotides read TGTGCCAGTTCACCTCAGATCTCTGGGGCCAACGTCCTGACTTTC. Translated, it gives CASSPQISGANVLTF.

The sample holds one count of this clone. This chain links TRBV6-5 with TRBJ2-2; the D is unclear. CDR1 MNHEY and CDR2 SVGAGI come from the germline V gene. This CDR3 is 13 amino acids long. V was clipped by 4 bases and J by 2 bases, with 5 bases between them. The CDR3 bases are TGTGCCAGCAGTTTGACTAACACCGGGGAGCTGTTTTTT. Translation: CASSLTNTGELFF.

V gene TRBV9 combines with J gene TRBJ2-7; 7 nucleotides align to TRBD2. The germline CDR1 and CDR2 sequences are SGDLS and YYNGEE. The CDR3 consists of 18 residues. V was pared by 3 bases and J by 4 bases, with 19 bases of the junction left unmatched. The DNA of the CDR3 is TGTGCCAGCAGCGCCCCGGCATCCGGGACTAAAGGGGAATACGAGCAGTACTTC. Encoded protein: CASSAPASGTKGEYEQYF. Variable domain in full (rest from reference TRBV9 and TRBJ2-7): DSGVTQTPKHLITATGQRVTLRCSPRSGDLSVYWYQQSLDQGLQFLIQYYNGEERAKGNILERFSAQQFPDLHSELNLSSLELGDSALYFCASSAPASGTKGEYEQYFGPGTRLTVT.

This clone was seen a single time. J is TRBJ1-1 and V is TRBV11-3; D is undetermined. Germline-derived CDR1 and CDR2 are SGHNT and YENEEA. This CDR3 has 13 residues. V was pared by 1 base and J by 2 bases, with 5 bases between. CDR3 DNA: TGTGCCAGCAGCTTAGGCAGAAACACTGAAGCTTTCTTT. Encoded protein: CASSLGRNTEAFF.

This clone is a singleton in its sample. This chain connects TRBV7-2 to TRBJ1-3; a possible D gene is TRBD1 (6 bases). V lost 1 base to trimming and J lost 3 bases, with 13 bases between them. This CDR3 has 16 amino acids. CDR1 and CDR2 (germline): SGHTA, FQGNSA. The CDR3 sequence is CASSLGGGQFGNTIYF. The CDR3 DNA reads TGTGCCAGCAGCTTAGGGGGGGGGCAATTTGGAAACACCATATATTTT.

The V call is TRBV7-3, the J call TRBJ2-5; no firm D call. The CDR3 consists of 13 residues. Germline V CDR1 and CDR2: SGHTA, FQGTGA. Deletions cut 0 bases from V and 3 bases from J, with 5 bases between. The CDR3 coding sequence is TGTGCCAGCAGCTTAACCAGAAAAGAGACCCAGTACTTC. Its translation: CASSLTRKETQYF.

The chain carries TRBV4-2 and TRBJ2-7, with 12 bases fitting TRBD1. The CDR3 extends over 18 amino acids. The germline V gene encodes CDR1 LGHNA and CDR2 YNFKEQ. The J segment lost 1 base and the V segment lost 2 bases, leaving 9 bases of the junction unmatched. The CDR3 loop reads CASSQPGQGASYSYEQYF. In DNA form, the CDR3 reads TGTGCCAGCAGCCAACCGGGACAGGGGGCTTCGTATTCCTACGAGCAGTACTTC.

This rearrangement joins TRBV9 to TRBJ2-7; TRBD2 aligns across 12 bases. This CDR3 contains 16 residues. Looked up from germline, CDR1 is SGDLS and CDR2 is YYNGEE. Trimming removed 0 bases from V and 2 bases from J; junction bases left unmatched: 3. In DNA form, the CDR3 reads TGTGCCAGCAGCGTAGCCCCTAGCGGGGGGGCCTACGAGCAGTACTTC. Amino acid sequence: CASSVAPSGGAYEQYF.

The rearrangement uses TRBV15 and TRBJ1-1, with D possibly being TRBD1 (5 bases). The V end was cut by 0 bases, the J end by 7 bases, with 12 bases between. Germline loops: CDR1 LNHNV, CDR2 YYDKDF (reference sequence). CDR3 length: 14 residues. CDR3 amino acids: CATSRDIQEIEAFF. CDR3 in DNA: TGTGCCACCAGCAGAGATATACAGGAGATTGAAGCTTTCTTT.

This sequence joins TRBV14 and TRBJ1-1; D is perhaps TRBD1 (6 bases). The ends were cut back, 3 bases at V and 6 bases at J, with 14 bases in the middle. Germline V lookup: CDR1 SGHDN, CDR2 FVKESK. This CDR3 is built from 14 residues. The CDR3 region has the DNA TGTGCCAGCAGCCACCGTGACAGGTTTTCTGAAGCTTTCTTT. Its protein product is CASSHRDRFSEAFF. Variable domain in full (rest from reference TRBV14 and TRBJ1-1): EAGVTQFPSHSVIEKGQTVTLRCDPISGHDNLYWYRRVMGKEIKFLLHFVKESKQDESGMPNNRFLAERTGGTYSTLKVQPAELEDSGVYFCASSHRDRFSEAFFGQGTRLTVV.

V is TRBV5-6 and J is TRBJ2-4; 10 bases are shared with TRBD1. The CDR3 is 15 amino acids. Germline assignment: CDR1 SGHDT and CDR2 YYEEEE. V trimming: 2 bases; J trimming: 11 bases; junction bases outside the gene matches: 10. Here the CDR3 DNA reads TGTGCCAGCAGCTTTCCGACAGGGGGCACCCAAGTTCAGTACTTC. Translating it yields CASSFPTGGTQVQYF. The entire variable domain, with the rest obtained from reference TRBV5-6 and TRBJ2-4, is as follows: DAGVTQSPTHLIKTRGQQVTLRCSPKSGHDTVSWYQQALGQGPQFIFQYYEEEERQRGNFPDRFSGHQFPNYSSELNVNALLLGDSALYLCASSFPTGGTQVQYFGAGTRLSVL.

V gene TRBV4-1 combines with J gene TRBJ2-5; TRBD1 matches at 10 bases. Looked up from germline, CDR1 is MGHRA and CDR2 is YSYEKL. V was clipped by 0 bases and J by 1 base; unmatched bases: 5. The CDR3 runs 17 residues. Here the CDR3 DNA reads TGCGCCAGCAGCCAAGATTGGACAGGGGGTCGCCAAGAGACCCAGTACTTC. This translates into CASSQDWTGGRQETQYF.

The chain couples TRBV6-1 to TRBJ1-3, with no clear D. Deletions cut 2 bases from V and 9 bases from J, with 5 bases between. Germline-derived CDR1 and CDR2 are MNHNS and SASEGT. This CDR3 is built from 11 residues. The CDR3 coding sequence is TGTGCCAGCAGTGAACACGGCACCATATATTTT. Encoded protein: CASSEHGTIYF.

This chain uses TRBV7-6 with TRBJ1-1; the D gene is possibly TRBD1 (5 bases). Between the trimmed V and J ends, which lost 5 bases and 0 bases, there was a span of 10 bases. The CDR3 loop spans 14 amino acids. The germline CDR1 and CDR2 sequences are SGHVS and FNYEAQ. This chain's CDR3 is CASSKGLMNTEAFF. The CDR3 region has the DNA TGTGCCAGCAGCAAGGGACTCATGAACACTGAAGCTTTCTTT. The whole variable domain, remainder taken from reference TRBV7-6 and TRBJ1-1, is GAGVSQSPRYKVTKRGQDVALRCDPISGHVSLYWYRQALGQGPEFLTYFNYEAQQDKSGLPNDRFSAERPEGSISTLTIQRTEQRDSAMYRCASSKGLMNTEAFFGQGTRLTVV.

This chain joins TRBV9 and TRBJ1-1, with 9 positions matching TRBD1. This CDR3 comprises 15 residues. Trimming took 0 bases from V and 1 from J; bases not matched to a gene: 1. Germline-derived CDR1 and CDR2 are SGDLS and YYNGEE. The CDR3 nucleotides read TGTGCCAGCAGCGTAGAGGGACAGGGGAACACTGAAGCTTTCTTT. Translating it yields CASSVEGQGNTEAFF.

The CDR3 sequence is CASSESVGAQEQYF. In DNA form, the CDR3 reads TGTGCCAGCAGTGAATCGGTGGGGGCCCAGGAGCAGTACTTC. The J gene is TRBJ2-7, the V gene TRBV25-1, with D possibly being TRBD1 (6 bases). Trimming cost V 1 base and J 7 bases, with 14 bases left between them. Germline V CDR1 and CDR2: MGHDK, SYGVNS. The CDR3 is made up of 14 amino acids.

The chain recombines TRBV9 with TRBJ2-1; unclear D gene. The germline V gene has CDR1 SGDLS and CDR2 YYNGEE. The CDR3 is 16 amino acids. The V end was cut by 0 bases, the J end by 0 bases, with 10 bases between. In nucleotides, the CDR3 is TGTGCCAGCAGCGTAGGGAGCCTGAGCTCCTACAATGAGCAGTTCTTC. Translation: CASSVGSLSSYNEQFF.

This clone was seen once. This chain links TRBV4-2 with TRBJ1-2; TRBD1 might be the D (6 bases). The CDR3 sequence is 16 residues long. The V and J ends lost 0 bases and 3 bases respectively, with 14 bases between them. Germline V CDR1 and CDR2: LGHNA, YNFKEQ. This CDR3 reads CASSQEDGGRDYGYTF. The CDR3 DNA sequence: TGTGCCAGCAGCCAAGAGGACGGGGGGCGCGACTATGGCTACACCTTC.

The genes are TRBV2 and TRBJ2-2; a possible D gene is TRBD2 (5 bases). The CDR3 extends over 14 amino acids. The germline V and J ends were trimmed by 4 bases and 4 bases, with 10 bases remaining between them. CDR1 and CDR2 from the germline V gene are SNHLY and FYNNEI. CDR3 in DNA: TGTGCCAGCAGTGTTGGGGAGACCACCGGGGAGCTGTTTTTT. Residues: CASSVGETTGELFF.